Listed below are T cell receptor beta chains from one sample, sequenced in a study of response to subunit inactivated influenza vaccine. Using its own MiXCR run on the RT-PCR reads, TCRdb lists one record per CDR3 protein. The sample holds about 540,000 distinct CDR3 sequences; roughly a quarter are singletons and the top ten take around 2.8%. Another study also made use of these data, one on T cells expressing NK-cell markers.

Sequences were derived from CD4+ T cells sorted from PBMCs, sampled approximately 12 days after vaccination. All receptors come from a man aged 50 or older who received an inactivated influenza vaccine. Both conserved end residues are part of each CDR3. Fields, in order: CDR3 length, D gene, clone size, V gene, J gene, CDR3 protein, CDR3 DNA. The D gene is left open where the match is weak. Size tells how often a clone was seen (once, few, many) or the class of an expanded clone, and some rows leave it out.

>15|TRBD1|-|TRBV2|TRBJ1-6
CASHGQEHYNSPLHF
TGTGCCAGCCATGGACAGGAACACTATAATTCACCCCTCCACTTT
>16|TRBD1|-|TRBV7-8|TRBJ2-5
CASSPHTGTAQETQYF
TGTGCCAGCAGCCCCCACACCGGGACAGCACAAGAGACCCAGTACTTC
>17|TRBD2|-|TRBV4-3|TRBJ2-3
CASSRTPGSGGGDTQYF
TGCGCCAGCAGCCGCACACCGGGTAGCGGGGGTGGGGATACGCAGTATTTT
>16|TRBD2|few|TRBV6-2/TRBV6-3|TRBJ2-3
CASSWAGGGAGDTQYF
TGTGCCAGCAGTTGGGCTGGCGGGGGTGCGGGAGATACGCAGTATTTT
>15|TRBD1|many|TRBV12-3/TRBV12-4|TRBJ2-1
CASSPEGASYNEQFF
TGTGCCAGCAGTCCCGAGGGGGCCTCCTACAATGAGCAGTTCTTC
>16|TRBD2|few|TRBV3-1|TRBJ2-1
CASSLGTSFAYNEQFF
TGTGCCAGCAGCCTCGGGACTAGCTTCGCCTACAATGAGCAGTTCTTC
>13|TRBD1|-|TRBV20-1|TRBJ2-3
CSAGGQGPDTQYF
TGCAGTGCGGGCGGACAGGGACCAGATACGCAGTATTTT
>15|TRBD2|few|TRBV7-2|TRBJ2-7
CASSLGGSGAYEQYF
TGTGCCAGCAGCTTAGGGGGTAGCGGGGCCTACGAGCAGTACTTC
>13|-|few|TRBV12-3/TRBV12-4|TRBJ2-7
CASSWGTSNEQYF
TGTGCCAGCAGTTGGGGGACTTCCAACGAGCAGTACTTC
>13|-|-|TRBV6-2/TRBV6-3|TRBJ1-1
CASSFWGQGEAFF
TGTGCCAGCAGTTTCTGGGGGCAGGGTGAAGCTTTCTTT
>12|-|-|TRBV10-3|TRBJ2-7
CAISQGGTQQYF
TGTGCCATCAGCCAGGGAGGAACGCAGCAGTACTTC
>14|-|-|TRBV12-3/TRBV12-4|TRBJ2-3
CASRRGGSTDTQYF
TGTGCCAGCAGAAGAGGTGGTTCCACAGATACGCAGTATTTT
>15|-|-|TRBV9|TRBJ2-7
CASSVVGGPTYEQYF
TGTGCCAGCAGCGTAGTAGGAGGACCCACCTACGAGCAGTACTTC
>13|-|-|TRBV24-1|TRBJ2-1
CATSGDPPGEQFF
TGTGCCACCAGTGGGGACCCGCCGGGTGAGCAGTTCTTC
>16|-|many|TRBV20-1|TRBJ2-7
CSARDLRARSSYEQYF
TGCAGTGCTAGAGATCTTCGCGCCCGATCCTCCTACGAGCAGTACTTC
>14|TRBD2|-|TRBV20-1|TRBJ2-1
CSARGSGGSNEQFF
TGCAGTGCTAGAGGTAGCGGGGGTTCCAATGAGCAGTTCTTC
>13|-|-|TRBV12-3/TRBV12-4|TRBJ1-2
CASSFALGNGYTF
TGTGCCAGCAGTTTCGCTCTGGGGAACGGCTACACCTTC
>15|TRBD2|-|TRBV13|TRBJ2-2
CASSSSGGADGELFF
TGTGCCAGCAGCAGCAGCGGGGGGGCCGACGGGGAGCTGTTTTTT
>14|-|few|TRBV6-1|TRBJ1-4
CASRPWAGYEKLFF
TGTGCCAGCAGACCCTGGGCAGGATATGAAAAACTGTTTTTT
>15|-|-|TRBV3-1|TRBJ2-1
CASSPKWGGNNEQFF
TGTGCCAGCAGCCCGAAGTGGGGGGGCAACAATGAGCAGTTCTTC
>13|-|few|TRBV10-3|TRBJ1-2
CALRDTTNYGYTF
TGTGCCCTCCGGGACACGACTAACTATGGCTACACCTTC
>14|TRBD1|many|TRBV28|TRBJ1-6
CASRSGTGYSPLHF
TGTGCCAGCAGATCCGGGACAGGGTATTCACCCCTCCACTTT
>15|TRBD2|few|TRBV11-3|TRBJ2-1
CASSFSGKGFNEQFF
TGTGCCAGCAGCTTTAGCGGGAAGGGGTTCAATGAGCAGTTCTTC
>17|TRBD2|-|TRBV7-2|TRBJ2-3
CASSKGVLAGGLDTQYF
TGTGCCAGCAGCAAAGGAGTCCTAGCGGGAGGGTTAGATACGCAGTATTTT
>15|-|many|TRBV3-1|TRBJ2-3
CASSQGWGFADTQYF
TGTGCCAGCAGCCAAGGATGGGGTTTCGCAGATACGCAGTATTTT
>15|TRBD2|few|TRBV7-2|TRBJ2-2
CASSSVRGGPGELFF
TGTGCCAGCAGCTCAGTGCGGGGGGGCCCCGGGGAGCTGTTTTTT
>16|-|-|TRBV12-3/TRBV12-4|TRBJ2-2
CASGASGWGNTGELFF
TGTGCCAGCGGAGCGTCAGGGTGGGGGAACACCGGGGAGCTGTTTTTT
>17|-|few|TRBV4-1|TRBJ1-5
CASSLSLGSAPNQPQHF
TGCGCCAGCAGCCTGTCGCTGGGGTCGGCTCCGAATCAGCCCCAGCATTTT
>15|TRBD2|-|TRBV7-3|TRBJ2-3
CASSSTSGLTDTQYF
TGTGCCAGCAGCTCGACTAGCGGGCTCACAGATACGCAGTATTTT
>15|TRBD1|few|TRBV6-2/TRBV6-3|TRBJ2-5
CASTDRGSTKETQYF
TGTGCCAGCACCGACAGGGGGTCAACCAAAGAGACCCAGTACTTC
>14|-|-|TRBV7-2|TRBJ2-1
CASSLDGSGNEQFF
TGTGCCAGCAGCTTAGACGGGAGTGGCAATGAGCAGTTCTTC
>15|-|few|TRBV20-1|TRBJ1-2
CSASQEEGSNYGYTF
TGCAGTGCTAGTCAGGAGGAGGGGTCTAACTATGGCTACACCTTC
>17|TRBD1|many|TRBV6-5|TRBJ1-1
CASRPDRGKGGNTEAFF
TGTGCCAGCAGACCGGACAGGGGTAAAGGGGGGAACACTGAAGCTTTCTTT
>17|TRBD2|-|TRBV5-1|TRBJ2-1
CASRATSGRGSYNEQFF
TGCGCCAGCAGGGCGACTAGCGGGAGGGGATCCTACAATGAGCAGTTCTTC
>16|TRBD1|-|TRBV7-9|TRBJ2-1
CASSLSPDRGIHEQFF
TGTGCCAGCAGCCTTAGCCCAGACAGGGGTATCCATGAGCAGTTCTTC
>13|TRBD1|few|TRBV2|TRBJ2-7
CASSELQGYEQYF
TGTGCCAGCAGTGAGTTACAGGGGTACGAGCAGTACTTC
>20|TRBD2|-|TRBV6-2/TRBV6-3|TRBJ2-3
CSSSYSSLAGAYGHRSTQYF
TGTTCCAGCAGTTACTCATCCCTAGCGGGGGCCTATGGGCACAGATCAACGCAGTATTTT
>14|-|-|TRBV7-2|TRBJ2-1
CASSLIPTYNEQFF
TGTGCCAGCAGCTTAATCCCTACGTACAATGAGCAGTTCTTC
>12|-|few|TRBV25-1|TRBJ2-5
CASSRGGETQYF
TGTGCCAGCAGTAGGGGAGGCGAGACCCAGTACTTC
>14|TRBD2|-|TRBV2|TRBJ2-3
CASKTSGHTDTQYF
TGTGCCAGCAAGACTAGCGGACACACAGATACGCAGTATTTT
>12|-|-|TRBV6-2/TRBV6-3|TRBJ2-1
CASSSIGREQFF
TGTGCCAGCAGTTCAATCGGGAGAGAGCAGTTCTTC
>15|TRBD2|-|TRBV20-1|TRBJ2-1
CSALGTSGVYNEQFF
TGCAGTGCCCTCGGGACTAGCGGGGTCTACAATGAGCAGTTCTTC
>14|-|-|TRBV6-1|TRBJ2-3
CASSVRDRDHTQYF
TGTGCCAGCAGTGTGAGGGATAGGGACCATACGCAGTATTTT
>12|-|-|TRBV25-1|TRBJ1-5
CASSEGGQPQHF
TGTGCCAGCAGTGAAGGAGGTCAGCCCCAGCATTTT
>15|-|-|TRBV6-2/TRBV6-3|TRBJ2-3
CASRNPYRSTDTQYF
TGTGCCAGCCGCAATCCCTACCGAAGCACAGATACGCAGTATTTT
>14|TRBD1|few|TRBV12-3/TRBV12-4|TRBJ1-6
CASQRGQRNSPLHF
TGTGCCAGCCAACGGGGACAGAGAAATTCACCCCTCCACTTT
>11|TRBD1|many|TRBV29-1|TRBJ1-1
CSVDRGGGTFF
TGCAGCGTAGACAGGGGGGGTGGAACTTTCTTT